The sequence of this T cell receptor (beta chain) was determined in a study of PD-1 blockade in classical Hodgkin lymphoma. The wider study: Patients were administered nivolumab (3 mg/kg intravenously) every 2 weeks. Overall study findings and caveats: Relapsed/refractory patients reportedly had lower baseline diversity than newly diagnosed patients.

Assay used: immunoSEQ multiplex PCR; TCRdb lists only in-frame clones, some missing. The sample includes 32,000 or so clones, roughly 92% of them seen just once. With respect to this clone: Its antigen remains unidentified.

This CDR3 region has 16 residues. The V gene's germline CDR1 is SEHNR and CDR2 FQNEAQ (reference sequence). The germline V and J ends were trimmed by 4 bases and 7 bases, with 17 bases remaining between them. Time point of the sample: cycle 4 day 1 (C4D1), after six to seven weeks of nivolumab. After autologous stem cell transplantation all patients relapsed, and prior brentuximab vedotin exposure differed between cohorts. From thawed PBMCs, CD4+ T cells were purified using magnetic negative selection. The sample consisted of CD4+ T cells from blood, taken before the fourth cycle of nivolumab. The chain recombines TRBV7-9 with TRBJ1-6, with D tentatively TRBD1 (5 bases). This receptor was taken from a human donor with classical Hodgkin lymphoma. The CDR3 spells CASSYPPGTRNSPLHF. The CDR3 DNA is TGTGCCAGCAGCTACCCCCCAGGGACCAGAAATTCACCCCTCCACTTT.